These T cell receptor beta chains were read from a single sample in a study of blood T cell repertoires in COVID-19. Clones were read by immunoSEQ multiplex PCR, and TCRdb kept only the in-frame ones, dropping some. Altogether roughly 220,000 clones are present, 81% being singletons, with the ten largest covering around 7%. The sample consisted of peripheral blood. The receptors come from a woman aged 80 or over with COVID-19, enrolled during active disease. The CDR3 runs from the conserved cysteine through the conserved F or W. Fields, in order: D gene, J gene, V gene, CDR3 protein. D genes are given only for firm matches.

>TRBD2|TRBJ2-2|TRBV7-2
CASSLSGGFPGELFF
>TRBD1|TRBJ2-7|TRBV5-1
CASTVTGGYEQYF
>TRBD2|TRBJ2-7|TRBV12-3/TRBV12-4
CASKDSGRGEQYF
>TRBD1|TRBJ2-3|TRBV6-5
CASRSWDRTTDTQYF
>TRBD1|TRBJ2-7|TRBV4-1
CASSPTGTGGREQYF
>.|TRBJ1-2|TRBV27
CATGGGANYGYTF
>TRBD2|TRBJ2-5|TRBV2
CASSTAGGKETQYF
>TRBD1|TRBJ1-2|TRBV6-5
CASRQGVGGYTF
>.|TRBJ2-3|TRBV7-8
CASSDTLHGPGTDTQYF
>TRBD2|TRBJ2-7|TRBV6-5
CASSYDSGGGPYEQYF
>.|TRBJ2-1|TRBV11-2
CASSLVPRGRQFF
>.|TRBJ1-3|TRBV21-1
CASSKGLHSQAPGNTIYF
>.|TRBJ2-3|TRBV19
CASSTPAQPSTDTQYF
>.|TRBJ2-4|TRBV6-1
CASSEKSGSVGDIQYF
>.|TRBJ1-2|TRBV7-9
CASSQPTESYGYTF
>TRBD1|TRBJ1-2|TRBV19
CASSIRARQGTNYGYTF
>TRBD1|TRBJ2-2|TRBV19
CASSPDRGRGELFF
>.|TRBJ1-5|TRBV15
CATSRDYTGPIKQPQHF
>.|TRBJ2-3|TRBV5-4
CASTQGRDLDTQYF
>.|TRBJ1-1|TRBV29-1
CSVEDRGEAEAFF